This TCR beta chain derives from a study of blood T cell dynamics during melanoma immunotherapy. The V end was cut by 0 bases, the J end by 5 bases, with 11 bases between. The CDR3 contains 14 residues. CDR1 and CDR2 (germline): SGDLS, YYNGEE. Libraries were prepared by immunoSEQ multiplex PCR; TCRdb keeps only in-frame clonotypes and omits some of them. The table has tens of thousands of clones, 85% to 90% seen once. Noted time point: pre-treatment baseline. The clonotype was recovered from a human donor with melanoma. The chain employs TRBV9 and TRBJ1-1; D is unclear. This sample comprised blood, obtained from a patient treated with checkpoint blockade. The CDR3, as DNA: TGTGCCAGCAGCGTAGGTCCCCGAGGGACTGAAGCTTTCTTT. Translated: CASSVGPRGTEAFF.